This T cell receptor beta chain comes out of a study of shared clonotypes between healthy human individuals. Genomic DNA of unsorted samples came from about 100 million PBMCs. Unsorted PBMC samples were amplified in replicate PCRs containing roughly 300 ng DNA, about 28,000 T cell genomes. PBMC DNA, left unsorted, was sequenced on ten immunoSEQ deep assay plates. Sequencing used immunoSEQ multiplex PCR; TCRdb keeps in-frame clones, though not all of them. In the table there are roughly 490,000 clones, roughly 85% of which are singletons. Sequenced sample: PBMCs. This sequence originates from a woman aged 40 to 50 in good health. Some clones in this sample may be carry-over from other donors' samples.

CDR3 loop: CASSPRPRNTEAFF. CDR3 DNA: TGTGCCAGCAGTCCCCGCCCGAGGAACACTGAAGCTTTCTTT. The V gene is TRBV6-6, the J gene TRBJ1-1, with unresolved D. Germline V gives CDR1 MNHNY, CDR2 SVGAGI (reference sequence). This CDR3 region has 14 residues. The germline V and J ends were trimmed by 5 bases and 1 base, with 11 bases remaining between them.